The clone carrying this T cell receptor beta chain was observed a single time. Authors' methods: Researchers report that nucleated cell counts were estimated from reference gene primer amplification. TCRdb's copy holds only in-frame clones and misses some; the assay was immunoSEQ multiplex PCR. The D gene and trimming were derived from the DNA, and the V and J assignments and clone size from that table. Here the sample spans approximately 300,000 clones, roughly 91% being singletons. Trimming shortened V by 2 bases and J by 9 bases, and 14 bases separated the two germline ends. CDR1 and CDR2 (germline): SQVTM, ANQGSEA. The CDR3 consists of 12 residues. This entry comes from a study of blood T cell repertoires in COVID-19. Study details: Sites across the United States, Italy and Spain contributed samples from acute and convalescent COVID-19.

The clonotype comes from a middle-aged man with acute or convalescent COVID-19. Sequences were obtained from peripheral blood. The chain has TRBV29-1 and TRBJ2-7; D call uncertain. DNA for the CDR3: TGCAGCGTTGAATACGGCCCCCCGGGGCAGTACTTC. Translation gives CSVEYGPPGQYF.